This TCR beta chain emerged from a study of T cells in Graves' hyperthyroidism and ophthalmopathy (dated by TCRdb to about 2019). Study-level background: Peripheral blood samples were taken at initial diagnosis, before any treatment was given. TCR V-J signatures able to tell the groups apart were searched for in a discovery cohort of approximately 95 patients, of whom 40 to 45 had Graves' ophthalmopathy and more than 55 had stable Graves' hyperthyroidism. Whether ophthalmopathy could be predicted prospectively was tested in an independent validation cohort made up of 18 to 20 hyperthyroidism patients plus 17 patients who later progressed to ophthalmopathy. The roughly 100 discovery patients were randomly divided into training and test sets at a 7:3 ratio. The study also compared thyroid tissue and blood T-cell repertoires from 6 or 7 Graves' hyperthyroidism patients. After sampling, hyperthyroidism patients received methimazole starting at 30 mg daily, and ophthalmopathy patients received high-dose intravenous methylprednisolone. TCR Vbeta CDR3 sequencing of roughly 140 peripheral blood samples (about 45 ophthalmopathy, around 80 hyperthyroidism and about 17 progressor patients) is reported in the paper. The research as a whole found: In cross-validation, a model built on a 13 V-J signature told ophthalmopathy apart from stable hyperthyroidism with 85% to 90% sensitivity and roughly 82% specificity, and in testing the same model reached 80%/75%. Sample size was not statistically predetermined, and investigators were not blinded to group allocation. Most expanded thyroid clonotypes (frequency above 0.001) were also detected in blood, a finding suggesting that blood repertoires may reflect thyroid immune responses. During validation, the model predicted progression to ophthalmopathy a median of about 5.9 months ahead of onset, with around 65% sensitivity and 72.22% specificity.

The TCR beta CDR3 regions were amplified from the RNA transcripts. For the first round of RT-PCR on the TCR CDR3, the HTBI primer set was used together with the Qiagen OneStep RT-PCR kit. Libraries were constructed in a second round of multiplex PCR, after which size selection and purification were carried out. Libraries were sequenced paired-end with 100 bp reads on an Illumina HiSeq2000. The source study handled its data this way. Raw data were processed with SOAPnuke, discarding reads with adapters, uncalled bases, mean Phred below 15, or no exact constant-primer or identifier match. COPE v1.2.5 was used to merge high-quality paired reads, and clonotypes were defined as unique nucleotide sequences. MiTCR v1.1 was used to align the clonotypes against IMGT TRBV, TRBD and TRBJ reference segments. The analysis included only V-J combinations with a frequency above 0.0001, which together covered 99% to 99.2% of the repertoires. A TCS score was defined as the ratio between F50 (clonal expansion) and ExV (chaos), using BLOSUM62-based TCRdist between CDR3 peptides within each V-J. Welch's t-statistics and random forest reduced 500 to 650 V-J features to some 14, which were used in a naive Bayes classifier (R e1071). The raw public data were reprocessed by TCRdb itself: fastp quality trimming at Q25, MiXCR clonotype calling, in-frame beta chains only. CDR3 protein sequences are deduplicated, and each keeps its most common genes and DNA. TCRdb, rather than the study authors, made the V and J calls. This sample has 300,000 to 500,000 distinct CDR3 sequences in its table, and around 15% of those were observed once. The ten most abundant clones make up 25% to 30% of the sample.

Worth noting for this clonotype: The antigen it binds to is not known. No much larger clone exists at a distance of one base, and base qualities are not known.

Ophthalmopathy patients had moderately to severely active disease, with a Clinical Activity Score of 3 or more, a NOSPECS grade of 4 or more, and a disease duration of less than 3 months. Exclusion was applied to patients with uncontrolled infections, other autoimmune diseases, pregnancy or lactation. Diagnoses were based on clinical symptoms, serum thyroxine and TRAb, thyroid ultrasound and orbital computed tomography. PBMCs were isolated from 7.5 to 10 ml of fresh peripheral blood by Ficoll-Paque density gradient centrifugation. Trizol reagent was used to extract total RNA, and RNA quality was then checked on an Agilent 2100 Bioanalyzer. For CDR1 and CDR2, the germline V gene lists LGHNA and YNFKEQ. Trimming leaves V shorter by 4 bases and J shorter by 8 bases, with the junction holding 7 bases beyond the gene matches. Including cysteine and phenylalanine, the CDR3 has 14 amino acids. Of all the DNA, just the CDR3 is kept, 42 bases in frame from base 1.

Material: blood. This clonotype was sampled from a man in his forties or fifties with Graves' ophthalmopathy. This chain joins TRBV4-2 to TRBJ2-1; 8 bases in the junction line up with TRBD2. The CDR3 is CASSRGLARDEQFF. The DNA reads TGTGCCAGCAGCCGCGGACTAGCTCGGGATGAGCAGTTCTTC.